These T cell receptor beta chains were read from a single sample in a study of CD8 T cells in Susac syndrome. TCRdb itself ran the immunoSEQ multiplex PCR reads through MiXCR, one entry per CDR3 protein. The table shows under 200,000 distinct CDR3 sequences, with 90% to 95% occurring only once. Input material: CD4+ T cells from PBMCs. The receptors shown here come from a human donor in good health. CDR3s include the opening cysteine and the closing phenylalanine or tryptophan. The D gene is left open where the match is weak.

cdr3_aa j_call d_call v_call
CSVVFPGTGSYNEQFF TRBJ2-1 TRBD1 TRBV29-1
CASNPTSGYNEQFF TRBJ2-1 TRBD2 TRBV12-3/TRBV12-4
CASRGEGETQYF TRBJ2-5 TRBD2 TRBV28
CASSLLGRAQGYTEAFF TRBJ1-1 NA TRBV5-6
CSARGGQGPYEQYF TRBJ2-7 NA TRBV20-1
CASSLDPDTQYF TRBJ2-3 NA TRBV5-4
CAISGEYGGSYGYTF TRBJ1-2 NA TRBV10-3
CASSAGQGADYEQYF TRBJ2-7 TRBD1 TRBV9
CASSPRRRAYEQYF TRBJ2-7 NA TRBV3-1
CASSESGGVETQYF TRBJ2-5 TRBD2 TRBV2
CASSVATGENQPQHF TRBJ1-5 NA TRBV9
CASSLRDRGRFEQYF TRBJ2-7 TRBD1 TRBV12-3/TRBV12-4
CATSRDRPITDTQYF TRBJ2-3 NA TRBV15
CASGNRGAGQETQYF TRBJ2-5 NA TRBV12-3/TRBV12-4
CASSYSGYNEQFF TRBJ2-1 NA TRBV6-5
CASSQNNLASYNEQFF TRBJ2-1 NA TRBV3-1
CSDRQGGQTQYF TRBJ2-5 NA TRBV29-1
CASSRQGTEAFF TRBJ1-1 NA TRBV3-1
CASSFGAGSTDTQYF TRBJ2-3 NA TRBV28
CSAARDETYEQYF TRBJ2-7 NA TRBV20-1
CASSLLLAGGTDTQYF TRBJ2-3 TRBD2 TRBV7-9
CASNYGTDQETQYF TRBJ2-5 NA TRBV3-1
CASSQDVGAYEQYF TRBJ2-7 NA TRBV4-3
CASREWLAGNEQFF TRBJ2-1 TRBD2 TRBV7-2
CATPGDRDNQPQHF TRBJ1-5 TRBD1 TRBV24-1
CASNGGSTGGDGYTF TRBJ1-2 TRBD1 TRBV19
CATSRVLAGGHNEQFF TRBJ2-1 TRBD2 TRBV15
CAWSSTEAFF TRBJ1-1 NA TRBV30
CASSQGGSVGTGELFF TRBJ2-2 NA TRBV3-1
CSAILAGFSYEQYF TRBJ2-7 TRBD2 TRBV20-1
CASSQGGLETQYF TRBJ2-5 NA TRBV7-9
CASSLGQVDTYEQYF TRBJ2-7 NA TRBV12-3/TRBV12-4
CASSLLFRNNEQFF TRBJ2-1 NA TRBV27
CSVDLASTDTQYF TRBJ2-3 NA TRBV29-1
CATSRDYAAQETQYF TRBJ2-5 NA TRBV15
CASSLAGPRETQYF TRBJ2-5 NA TRBV12-3/TRBV12-4
CSVDLAGTYEQYF TRBJ2-7 NA TRBV29-1
CSAYEGQGQETQYF TRBJ2-5 TRBD1 TRBV29-1
CSASPRVSEQFF TRBJ2-1 NA TRBV20-1
CSSMTEEKGGYTF TRBJ1-2 NA TRBV20-1
CATSEKSSYEQYF TRBJ2-7 NA TRBV24-1
CSARLSGEEQYF TRBJ2-7 TRBD2 TRBV20-1
CASSVGQNTEAFF TRBJ1-1 NA TRBV5-1
CASSLVKLNQPQHF TRBJ1-5 NA TRBV11-1